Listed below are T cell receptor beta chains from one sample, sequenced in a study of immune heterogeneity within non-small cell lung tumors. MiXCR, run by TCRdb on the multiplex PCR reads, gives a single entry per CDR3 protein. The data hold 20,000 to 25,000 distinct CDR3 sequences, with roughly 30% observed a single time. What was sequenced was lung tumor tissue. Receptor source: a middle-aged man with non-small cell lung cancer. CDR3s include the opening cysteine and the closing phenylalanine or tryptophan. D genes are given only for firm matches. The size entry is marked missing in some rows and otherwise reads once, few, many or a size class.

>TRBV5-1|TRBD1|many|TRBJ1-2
TGCGCCAGCAGCTTCGGGACAGGGGGCTATGGCTACACCTTC
CASSFGTGGYGYTF
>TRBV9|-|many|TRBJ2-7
TGTGCCAGCAGCCCGGACATACGGGTCGACGAGCAGTACTTC
CASSPDIRVDEQYF
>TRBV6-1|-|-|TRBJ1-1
TGTGCCAGTCGACGGGGGAACACTGAAGCTTTCTTT
CASRRGNTEAFF
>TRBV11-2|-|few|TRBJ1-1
TGTGCCAGCAGCACCACAGGAGGCACTGAAGCTTTCTTT
CASSTTGGTEAFF
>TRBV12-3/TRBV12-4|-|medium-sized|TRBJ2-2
TGTGCCAGCGCCCATAACACCGGGGAGCTGTTTTTT
CASAHNTGELFF
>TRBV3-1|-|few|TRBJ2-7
TGTGCCAGCAGCCAAGGGATCGGGGGCTACGAGCAGTACTTC
CASSQGIGGYEQYF
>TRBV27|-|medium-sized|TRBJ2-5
TGTGCCAGCAGTTTGACTAACGGGGCCGAGGAGACCCAGTACTTC
CASSLTNGAEETQYF
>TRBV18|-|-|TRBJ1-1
TGTGCCAGCTCACCTAACTGGGGGAACACTGAAGCTTTCTTT
CASSPNWGNTEAFF
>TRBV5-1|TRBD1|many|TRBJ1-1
TGCGCCAGCAGCCGCGACAGGGTGGGGACTGAAGCTTTCTTT
CASSRDRVGTEAFF
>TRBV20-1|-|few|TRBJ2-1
TGCAGTGCTAGAGGAGGAGGCGTCAATGAGCAGTTCTTC
CSARGGGVNEQFF
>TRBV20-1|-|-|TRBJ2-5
TGCAGTGCTAGATCCGGTAGTCAAGGGGCAGAGACCCAGTACTTC
CSARSGSQGAETQYF
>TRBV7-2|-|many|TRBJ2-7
TGTGCCAGCAGCTTAGAGGTGGGCGCCCACGAGCAGTACTTC
CASSLEVGAHEQYF
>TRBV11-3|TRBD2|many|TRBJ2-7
TGTGCCAGCAGCGTCAGCGGGGGATACGAGCAGTACTTC
CASSVSGGYEQYF
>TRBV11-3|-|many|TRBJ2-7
TGTGCCAGCAGCTTAGCGGGGTTAGGCGAGCAGTACTTC
CASSLAGLGEQYF
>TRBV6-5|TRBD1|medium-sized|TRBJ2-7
TGTGCCAGCAGTTACCGGGACAGGGTACTTGGCGAGCAGTACTTC
CASSYRDRVLGEQYF
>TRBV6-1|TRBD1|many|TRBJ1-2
TGTGCCAGCAGTCCTCGGACAGGGGGCGCCCACATCTATGGCTACACCTTC
CASSPRTGGAHIYGYTF
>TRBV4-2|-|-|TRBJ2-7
TGTGCCAGCAGCCCTACCCGGGAGACCCCCACCCACGAGCAGTACTTC
CASSPTRETPTHEQYF
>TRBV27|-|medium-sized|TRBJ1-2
TGTGCCAGCAGTTTATCGGTCAGGGGAGGGGCGGGCTACACCTTC
CASSLSVRGGAGYTF